The 11 T cell receptor beta chains listed next were all sequenced from one sample in a study of technical replicates of blood from a handful of donors. The method was immunoSEQ multiplex PCR; TCRdb's version includes in-frame clones alone and lacks a portion of them. The data show about 74,000 clones, 75% to 90% seen once. The sample comprised T cells isolated from PBMCs. The receptors were gathered from a human donor in good health.

V usage is TRBV2 and J usage is TRBJ1-2; D remains ambiguous. The V end lost 2 bases, the J end lost 2 bases, and 12 bases lay between the germline ends. The CDR3 is made up of 15 amino acids. Germline values: CDR1 SNHLY, CDR2 FYNNEI. The CDR3 loop is CASSESTVHNYGYTF. The CDR3 region has the DNA TGTGCCAGCAGTGAATCCACAGTACACAACTATGGCTACACCTTC.

Turning to this clone: The germline gene is not matched at one end of the junction; a read error may be the cause. The chain uses TRBV7-7 and TRBJ2-7, with 10 bases that match TRBD2. This CDR3 has 14 residues. Germline V lookup: CDR1 SSHAT, CDR2 FNYEAQ (reference sequence). Here the CDR3 reads CASSPGTSADEQYF. In nucleotides, the CDR3 is TGTGCTAGCAGCCCCGGGACTAGCGCGGACGAGCAGTACTTC.

Note on this clone: Other DNA sequences within the sample encode an identical CDR3. The chain uses TRBV9 and TRBJ1-5; 8 nucleotides line up with TRBD1. The CDR3 is 13 residues long. J was trimmed by 4 bases and V by 3 bases; bases with no gene match: 0. Looked up from germline, CDR1 is SGDLS and CDR2 is YYNGEE. CDR3 sequence: CASSGQGNQPQHF. CDR3 nucleotides: TGTGCCAGCAGCGGACAGGGGAATCAGCCCCAGCATTTT.

This chain uses TRBV6-5 with TRBJ2-4; 8 bases match TRBD1. This CDR3 is 13 amino acids long. Germline-derived CDR1 and CDR2 are MNHEY and SVGAGI. V gave up 4 bases and J gave up 5 bases; unmatched junction bases: 1. The CDR3 sequence is CASSSGGENIQYF. CDR3 DNA sequence: TGTGCCAGCAGTTCAGGGGGCGAAAACATTCAGTACTTC.

The rearrangement links TRBV4-1 to TRBJ2-7, with 16 nucleotides matching TRBD2. Germline CDR1 reads MGHRA; CDR2 reads YSYEKL. The CDR3 has 17 residues. The ends lost 3 bases at V and 6 bases at J; junction bases unmatched: 8. The CDR3 loop reads CASSHRGLAGGPSEQYF. CDR3 sequence (DNA): TGCGCCAGCAGCCACAGGGGACTAGCGGGAGGGCCCAGCGAGCAGTACTTC.

The CDR3 here is CASSFRDKYEQYF. CDR3 nucleotide sequence: TGTGCCAGCAGCTTTAGGGACAAGTACGAGCAGTACTTC. The J gene is TRBJ2-7, the V gene TRBV5-6, with D tentatively TRBD1 (6 bases). The length of the CDR3 is 13 residues. Between the trimmed V and J ends, which lost 2 bases and 4 bases, there was a span of 10 bases. Germline V CDR1 and CDR2: SGHDT, YYEEEE.

The CDR3 coding sequence is TGTGCCAGCTCGCGACAGGGTGAGCCCCAGCATTTT. It encodes CASSRQGEPQHF. The rearrangement links TRBV13 to TRBJ1-5; 7 nucleotides agree with TRBD1. Germline trimming cut 8 bases from V and 8 bases from J; bases unmatched to any gene: 6. The CDR3 length is 12 residues. Germline values: CDR1 PRHDT, CDR2 FYEKMQ (reference sequence).

The chain links TRBV4-2 to TRBJ1-2, with 8 positions matching TRBD1. The CDR3 consists of 15 residues. Germline V lookup: CDR1 LGHNA, CDR2 YNFKEQ. Trimming took 0 bases from V and 4 from J; bases not matched to a gene: 4. The CDR3 loop reads CASSQDGQGSYGYTF. The CDR3 nucleotides read TGTGCCAGCAGCCAAGATGGACAGGGAAGCTATGGCTACACCTTC.

This sequence joins TRBV11-2 and TRBJ1-1; tentatively, D is TRBD1 (5 bases). Between the trimmed V and J ends, which lost 5 bases and 1 base, there was a span of 17 bases. Germline lookup yields CDR1 SGHAT and CDR2 FQNNGV. The CDR3 contains 16 residues. The CDR3 is CASSLAWAGQNTEAFF. The DNA for the CDR3 is TGTGCCAGCAGCCTAGCGTGGGCTGGACAGAACACTGAAGCTTTCTTT.

V gene TRBV7-9 combines with J gene TRBJ2-1; 8 bases align to TRBD1. The CDR3 is 11 amino acids. Trimming removed 3 bases from V and 12 bases from J; junction bases left unmatched: 1. CDR1 SEHNR and CDR2 FQNEAQ come from the germline V gene (reference sequence). CDR3 nucleotides: TGTGCCAGCAGCTTCACAGGGGGGCAGTTCTTC. Translating it yields CASSFTGGQFF.

The chain uses TRBV29-1 and TRBJ2-2, with TRBD2 matching 9 bases. V gave up 5 bases and J gave up 6 bases; unmatched junction bases: 4. The germline V gene has CDR1 SQVTM and CDR2 ANQGSEA. This CDR3 comprises 13 residues. DNA for the CDR3: TGCAGCGTTCTAGCGGGAATACCCGGGGAGCTGTTTTTT. Amino acid sequence: CSVLAGIPGELFF.